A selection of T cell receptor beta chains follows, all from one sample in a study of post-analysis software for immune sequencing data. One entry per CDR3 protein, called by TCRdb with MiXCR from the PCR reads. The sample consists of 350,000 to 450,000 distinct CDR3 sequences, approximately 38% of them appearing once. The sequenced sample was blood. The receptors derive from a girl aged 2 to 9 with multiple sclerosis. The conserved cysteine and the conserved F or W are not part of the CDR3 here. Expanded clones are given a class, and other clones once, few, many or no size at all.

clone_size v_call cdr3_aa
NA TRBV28 ASSIGVHYEQY
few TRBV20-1 SARGADSNQPQH
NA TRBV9 ASSVVRDSPLH
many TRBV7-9 ASSHTGDPISYEQY
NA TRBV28 ASSLFSMRQGISTDTQY
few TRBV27 ASSMGTGPLYGYT
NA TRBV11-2 ASSFTATGTQETQY
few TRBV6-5 ASRAGGGRYTEAF
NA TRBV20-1 SAWDYPSSYEQY
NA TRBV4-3 ASSHKTDTQY
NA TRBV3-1 ASSQVVAGGTDTQY